Presented here are 16 T cell receptor beta chains from one specimen sequenced in a study of control samples from healthy donors and cancer patients. The assay was immunoSEQ multiplex PCR, and TCRdb's table has in-frame clones only and misses some. Seen here are 85,000 to 90,000 clones, roughly 91% observed once, and the top ten hold about 10%. Sequenced input: PBMCs. The source is a woman in her 50s with colorectal cancer.

The chain is built from TRBV7-9 and TRBJ1-6, with unresolved D. This CDR3 comprises 15 residues. Germline CDR1 reads SEHNR; CDR2 reads FQNEAQ (reference sequence). The ends were cut back, 3 bases at V and 6 bases at J, with 12 bases in the middle. The CDR3 bases are TGTGCCAGCAGCTTGGGCGGAGGAGGTAATTCACCCCTCCACTTT. Protein product: CASSLGGGGNSPLHF.

This chain connects TRBV24-1 to TRBJ2-3, with 12 positions matching TRBD2. Germline CDR1 and CDR2: KGHDR and SFDVKD. The CDR3 is made up of 17 amino acids. Losses at the gene ends were 2 bases for V and 6 bases for J; bases not matched to a gene: 8. CDR3: CATSDSRLAGVHDTQYF. As DNA, the CDR3 is TGTGCCACCAGTGATTCTCGACTAGCGGGGGTACACGATACGCAGTATTTT.

The chain links TRBV6-4 to TRBJ1-5, with D perhaps matching TRBD1 (5 bases). Trimming cost V 4 bases and J 6 bases, with 13 bases left between them. The CDR3 length is 14 residues. Germline CDR1 reads MRHNA; CDR2 reads SNTAGT. The CDR3 nucleotides read TGTGCCAGCAGTGTTGAGGCAGGGCGTCAGCCCCAGCATTTT. Translated, it gives CASSVEAGRQPQHF.

The chain employs TRBV9 and TRBJ1-2; TRBD1 agrees at 7 bases. Germline V gene data show CDR1 as SGDLS and CDR2 as YYNGEE. The CDR3 contains 17 residues. With V trimmed by 4 bases and J by 8 bases, 20 bases remained unmatched. CDR3 in amino acids: CASSPASPSGTVGGYTF. CDR3 DNA sequence: TGTGCCAGCAGCCCTGCTTCACCATCGGGGACAGTAGGAGGCTACACCTTC.

The chain combines TRBV2 with TRBJ2-1; 12 positions agree with TRBD1. CDR3 length equals 15 residues. The J segment lost 7 bases and the V segment lost 6 bases, leaving 7 bases of the junction unmatched. Germline-derived CDR1 and CDR2 are SNHLY and FYNNEI. CDR3 in DNA: TGTGCCAGCAGCCGGGGACAGGGGGCAGGGAATGAGCAGTTCTTC. It encodes CASSRGQGAGNEQFF.

The gene calls are TRBV3-1 (or the pseudogene TRBV3-2) and TRBJ2-5, with TRBD2 matching over 11 bases. The V and J ends lost 1 base and 13 bases, in that order; junction bases with no gene match: 5. There are 13 residues in the CDR3. CDR1 and CDR2 from the germline V gene are LGHDT and YNNKEL (reference sequence). CDR3 in amino acids: CASSQGTSGRGYF. The CDR3 coding sequence is TGTGCCAGCAGCCAAGGGACTAGCGGGCGGGGGTACTTC.

Here the CDR3 DNA reads TGTGCCAGCAGCCAAGACACGAGAGGTGGCTACACCTTC. Its protein product is CASSQDTRGGYTF. V and J are TRBV12-3 or TRBV12-4 and TRBJ1-2; D gene ambiguous. The V gene lost 6 bases and the J gene lost 7 bases, with 15 bases spanning the gap. The CDR3 runs 13 residues.

The J gene is TRBJ1-1, the V gene TRBV5-1; a weak D match, TRBD1 (5 bases). The germline CDR1 and CDR2 sequences are SGHRS and YFSETQ. Trimming left V 4 bases short and J 0 bases short, with 13 bases between. This CDR3 contains 15 residues. The CDR3 loop reads CASSRDGSMNTEAFF. CDR3 coding DNA: TGCGCCAGCAGCAGGGACGGTTCAATGAACACTGAAGCTTTCTTT.

The chain couples TRBV28 to TRBJ1-2, with unresolved D. The CDR3 has 11 residues. Germline CDR1 MDHEN, CDR2 SYDVKM. Trimming removed 11 bases at V and 5 bases at J, with 12 bases between. This CDR3 reads CASKGGYGYTF. The DNA for the CDR3 is TGTGCCTCGAAGGGCGGTTATGGCTACACCTTC.

The chain recombines TRBV6-5 with TRBJ2-2, with no clear D. Germline loops: CDR1 MNHEY, CDR2 SVGAGI. Trimming removed 4 bases at V and 1 base at J, with 7 bases between. The CDR3 consists of 14 residues. CDR3 nucleotide sequence: TGTGCCAGCAGTTTAAGAGGGAACACCGGGGAGCTGTTTTTT. This gives the protein CASSLRGNTGELFF.

V is TRBV6-5 and J is TRBJ1-2; a weak D match, TRBD1 (5 bases). This CDR3 has 13 residues. CDR1 MNHEY and CDR2 SVGAGI come from the germline V gene. V was pared by 6 bases and J by 2 bases, with 10 bases between. CDR3 bases: TGTGCCAGCAGAGATAGGGGCAACTATGGCTACACCTTC. This gives the protein CASRDRGNYGYTF.

CDR3 bases: TGTGCCAGCAAAGTGGGACTAGCGGGGGAAGGTGCCTACAATGAGCAGTTCTTC. This translates into CASKVGLAGEGAYNEQFF. J is TRBJ2-1 and V is TRBV3-1 (or the pseudogene TRBV3-2); 14 nucleotides line up with TRBD2. The CDR3 consists of 18 residues. The germline V gene has CDR1 LGHDT and CDR2 YNNKEL (reference sequence). Germline trimming cut 7 bases from V and 2 bases from J; bases unmatched to any gene: 10.

This rearrangement joins TRBV27 to TRBJ1-1; D gene unclear. The CDR3 contains 13 residues. The V gene lost 4 bases and the J gene lost 2 bases, with 8 bases spanning the gap. CDR1 and CDR2 (germline): MNHEY, SMNVEV (reference sequence). The CDR3 region is CASSSKGNTEAFF. CDR3 nucleotides: TGTGCCAGCAGTTCTAAGGGAAACACTGAAGCTTTCTTT.

V and J are TRBV20-1 and TRBJ1-4, with 9 positions matching TRBD1. V gave up 3 bases and J gave up 5 bases; unmatched junction bases: 4. The CDR3 extends over 14 amino acids. Germline V gene data show CDR1 as DFQATT and CDR2 as SNEGSKA (reference sequence). This chain's CDR3 is CSASGDRANEKLFF. DNA of the CDR3: TGCAGTGCTAGTGGGGACAGGGCCAATGAAAAACTGTTTTTT.

The chain carries TRBV13 and TRBJ1-3; no firm D call. The CDR3 is 16 amino acids. The V gene lost 5 bases and the J gene lost 0 bases, with 14 bases spanning the gap. Germline CDR1 is PRHDT and CDR2 is FYEKMQ (reference sequence). CDR3 DNA: TGTGCCAGCAGCCGACCCGACGGAGTCTCTGGAAACACCATATATTTT. Its translation: CASSRPDGVSGNTIYF.

V is TRBV7-2 and J is TRBJ2-1; 11 positions match TRBD2. V shed 7 bases, J shed 7 bases, and the junction held 9 bases outside the gene matches. The CDR3 has 15 amino acids. CDR1 is SGHTA and CDR2 is FQGNSA in the germline V gene. CDR3 nucleotide sequence: TGTGCCAGCACCATTAGCGGGGGGGCAGGTAATGAGCAGTTCTTC. Translated: CASTISGGAGNEQFF.